What follows are 7 T cell receptor beta chains derived from one specimen sequenced in a study of T cells in Graves' hyperthyroidism and ophthalmopathy (dated by TCRdb to between 2018 and 2021). Libraries were constructed by multiplex PCR. Sequencing used an Illumina HiSeq 2000. Amplification of TCR beta CDR3 regions was carried out from RNA transcripts. The first round of RT-PCR for the TCR CDR3 was performed with the HTBI primer set and the Qiagen OneStep RT-PCR kit. TCRdb took the public reads, trimmed them with fastp at Q25, ran MiXCR for clone calling and kept in-frame beta chains. Each entry merges the rows of one CDR3 protein and shows their most common DNA and genes. The sample table lists under 400,000 distinct CDR3 sequences, 21% of them with a count of one. The ten top clones hold roughly 52% of the sample. The source material was blood. The receptors originated from a woman aged 45-60 years with Graves' hyperthyroidism.

This clonotype was counted a few times. The V gene is TRBV20-1, the J gene TRBJ1-4; TRBD1 might be the D (5 bases). Germline V gene data show CDR1 as DFQATT and CDR2 as SNEGSKA (reference sequence). This CDR3 has 13 amino acids. Trimming pared 3 bases from V and 6 bases from J, leaving 11 bases between. CDR3 region: CSASQFRDEKLFF. The CDR3 nucleotides are TGCAGTGCTAGCCAATTCAGGGATGAAAAACTGTTTTTT.

This clonotype was recorded at least ten times. The gene calls are TRBV11-2 and TRBJ2-1, with a possible D match to TRBD1 (6 bases). CDR1 is SGHAT, CDR2 FQNNGV, per germline. The CDR3 runs 19 residues. Trimming removed 5 bases at V and 8 bases at J, with 31 bases between. This CDR3 is CASSRNSGHPRTHTDEQFF. The CDR3 nucleotides read TGTGCCAGCAGCCGAAACTCGGGACACCCCAGGACCCATACGGATGAGCAGTTCTTC.

The chain uses TRBV4-1 and TRBJ1-2; 7 nucleotides agree with TRBD1. CDR1 is MGHRA and CDR2 is YSYEKL in the germline V gene. V lost 1 base and J lost 3; bases outside the gene matches: 5. The CDR3 sequence is 15 residues long. The CDR3 region has the DNA TGCGCCAGCAGCCAAGTTCGCAGGGGGGACTATGGCTACACCTTC. As protein: CASSQVRRGDYGYTF.

In this sample, this clonotype turned up a few times. A clone one base away is much larger, so this may be a read error. The rearrangement uses TRBV11-2 and TRBJ1-2; D perhaps matches TRBD1 (5 bases). CDR3 length: 13 amino acids. Per the germline V gene, CDR1 is SGHAT and CDR2 is FQNNGV. The CDR3 protein is CASGLVAGRGYTF. The CDR3 nucleotides are TGTGCCAGCGGCTTAGTGGCAGGGAGGGGCTACACCTTC. The full variable domain, its missing parts supplied by reference TRBV11-2 and TRBJ1-2, is EAGVAQSPRYKIIEKRQSVAFWCNPISGHATLYWYQQILGQGPKLLIQFQNNGVVDDSQLPKDRFSAERLKGVDSTLKIQPAKLEDSAVYLCASGLVAGRGYTFGSGTRLTVV.

This clonotype has a count of ten or more. The chain combines TRBV5-1 with TRBJ1-1; D call uncertain. Germline V gene lookup returns CDR1 SGHRS and CDR2 YFSETQ. The V and J ends lost 4 bases and 4 bases respectively, with 14 bases between them. The CDR3 sequence is 14 residues long. This CDR3 is CASSPAPVGTEAFF. CDR3 sequence (DNA): TGCGCCAGCAGCCCGGCCCCTGTCGGCACTGAAGCTTTCTTT.

The J gene is TRBJ2-2, the V gene TRBV6-1; possibly TRBD1 or TRBD2 for D (6 bases each). V lost 2 bases and J 4 bases, leaving 14 bases between the germline ends. Germline CDR1 and CDR2: MNHNS and SASEGT. The CDR3 runs to 16 residues. In nucleotides, the CDR3 is TGTGCCAGCAGTGAAAATAGGGGGGCGGGCACCGGGGAGCTGTTTTTT. As protein: CASSENRGAGTGELFF.

This clonotype has ten or more counts. CDR3 bases: TGCGCCAGCAGGCTTGGGGAGGGGTTCGAGCAGTACTTC. It codes for CASRLGEGFEQYF. This chain uses TRBV5-1 with TRBJ2-7; the match to TRBD2 covers 7 bases. V lost 5 bases, J lost 6 bases, and 8 bases stayed unmatched. Germline loops: CDR1 SGHRS, CDR2 YFSETQ. This CDR3 region has 13 residues.